The present entry profiles one TCR beta chain with its context. The data were obtained in a study of identical twins. Germline V lookup: CDR1 MNHEY, CDR2 SMNVEV (reference sequence). The CDR3 has 17 amino acids. Trimming took 6 bases from V and 5 from J, leaving 24 bases between them. TCRdb independently ran MiXCR on the 5' RACE reads; one entry per CDR3 protein. Seen here are roughly 770,000 distinct CDR3 sequences, 15% to 20% observed once, and the top ten hold approximately 14%. This sample also appeared in a second study, on T cells expressing NK-cell markers. From that second work: The authors sequenced eight donors, of whom seven were HCMV-seropositive and one was seronegative. In five or six donors, dominant CD3+CD56+NKG2C+ clonotypes ranked among the top 10 CD8+ clonotypes.

The sequencing input was PBMCs. This chain joins TRBV27 and TRBJ2-3; D may be TRBD2 (6 bases). The receptor comes from a woman aged 18-35 years in good health. CDR3 sequence (DNA): TGTGCCAGCAGCCTAGGGGACTTTCGGGACCGAGTAGATACGCAGTATTTT. As protein: CASSLGDFRDRVDTQYF.